These T cell receptor beta chains were read from a single sample in a study of cytomegalovirus exposure and HLA in healthy donors. Using immunoSEQ multiplex PCR, the repertoire was profiled, and TCRdb retains in-frame clones only, with some absent. The data show thousands of clones, with 51% seen just once and roughly 5% held by the top ten. The specimen sequenced was PBMCs. Source of these receptors: a man aged 30 to 39 in good health and CMV-seropositive. Each CDR3 is given with its conserved first and last residue. The order of the fields is D gene, J gene, clone size, V gene, CDR3 protein, CDR3 DNA. D genes are given only for firm matches. The size entry is marked missing in some rows and otherwise reads once, few, many or a size class.

>NA|TRBJ2-4|few|TRBV29-1
CSVVTGAKNIQYF
TGCAGCGTTGTGACGGGAGCCAAAAACATTCAGTACTTC
>NA|TRBJ1-2|few|TRBV4-1
CASSQTLIADYYGYTF
TGCGCCAGCAGCCAGACCTTGATAGCAGATTACTATGGCTACACCTTC
>NA|TRBJ1-4|once|TRBV4-1
CASSQAVGKLFF
TGCGCCAGCAGCCAAGCGGTCGGAAAACTGTTTTTT
>NA|TRBJ2-1|NA|TRBV6-5
CASRGGWNEQFF
TGTGCCAGCAGGGGAGGTTGGAATGAGCAGTTCTTC
>NA|TRBJ1-1|medium-sized|TRBV21-1
CASSNLRQGLNTEAFF
TGTGCCAGCAGCAATCTTCGACAGGGCCTTAACACTGAAGCTTTCTTT
>TRBD1|TRBJ2-5|NA|TRBV29-1
CSAGPQGPGETQYF
TGCAGCGCCGGGCCACAGGGGCCGGGGGAGACCCAGTACTTC
>NA|TRBJ1-6|NA|TRBV7-9
CASSLEGAHSPLHF
TGTGCCAGCAGCTTAGAAGGGGCTCATTCACCCCTCCACTTT
>NA|TRBJ2-7|few|TRBV11-2
CASSAEASSYEQYF
TGTGCCAGCAGTGCTGAGGCGTCCTCCTACGAGCAGTACTTC
>NA|TRBJ1-1|NA|TRBV6-5
CASSQTQGNTEAFF
TGTGCCAGCAGTCAGACACAGGGAAACACTGAAGCTTTCTTT
>TRBD1|TRBJ2-1|few|TRBV11-3
CASSLGTGYNEQFF
TGTGCCAGCAGCTTAGGGACAGGCTACAATGAGCAGTTCTTC
>NA|TRBJ2-7|NA|TRBV30
CAWSDSSYEQYF
TGTGCCTGGAGTGACAGCTCCTACGAGCAGTACTTC
>NA|TRBJ2-5|few|TRBV29-1
CSVEDLEGRQETQYF
TGCAGCGTTGAAGATTTGGAGGGGAGGCAAGAGACCCAGTACTTC
>NA|TRBJ1-4|NA|TRBV29-1
CSVEMPGKLFF
TGCAGCGTTGAAATGCCGGGAAAACTGTTTTTT
>TRBD1|TRBJ1-4|NA|TRBV29-1
CSVSGTGGEKLFF
TGCAGCGTTTCTGGGACAGGGGGTGAAAAACTGTTTTTT
>NA|TRBJ1-1|few|TRBV6-5
CASSSPEDMNTEAFF
TGTGCCAGCAGTTCTCCGGAAGACATGAACACTGAAGCTTTCTTT
>TRBD1|TRBJ1-4|once|TRBV6-5
CATQYLGQGDEKLFF
TGTGCCACCCAATATTTAGGACAGGGGGATGAAAAACTGTTTTTT
>TRBD1|TRBJ2-7|once|TRBV10-3
CAISGTGGINEQYF
TGTGCCATCAGTGGGACAGGGGGCATAAACGAGCAGTACTTC
>NA|TRBJ1-5|once|TRBV6-5
CASSYSITVHQPQHF
TGTGCCAGCAGTTACTCGATAACAGTCCATCAGCCCCAGCATTTT
>NA|TRBJ1-5|NA|TRBV6-5
CASSPDGMVNQPQHF
TGTGCCAGCAGTCCCGACGGGATGGTCAATCAGCCCCAGCATTTT
>TRBD2|TRBJ2-5|few|TRBV9
CASSPSGTGGEETQYF
TGTGCCAGCAGCCCCTCCGGGACGGGGGGAGAAGAGACCCAGTACTTC
>TRBD1|TRBJ1-1|NA|TRBV10-3
CAISLAGDRGRGEAFF
TGTGCCATCTCCCTGGCGGGGGACAGGGGGCGAGGTGAAGCTTTCTTT
>NA|TRBJ1-2|NA|TRBV30
CAWSWRAYGYTF
TGTGCCTGGAGTTGGAGGGCCTATGGCTACACCTTC
>TRBD1|TRBJ1-6|NA|TRBV30
CAWSRIIQGKNNSPLHF
TGTGCCTGGAGTAGGATAATACAGGGGAAAAATAATTCACCCCTCCACTTT
>NA|TRBJ1-1|few|TRBV6-5
CASRIRGNTEAFF
TGTGCCAGCAGAATCAGGGGGAACACTGAAGCTTTCTTT
>NA|TRBJ1-1|NA|TRBV6-1
CASSERGTSNTEAFF
TGTGCCAGCAGCGAGAGGGGGACATCGAACACTGAAGCTTTCTTT
>NA|TRBJ1-2|NA|TRBV9
CASSPGQFPYGYTF
TGTGCCAGCAGCCCCGGACAGTTCCCTTATGGCTACACCTTC
>NA|TRBJ1-4|few|TRBV18
CASSRQAAGELFF
TGTGCCAGCTCAAGGCAGGCCGCCGGGGAACTGTTTTTT
>NA|TRBJ2-2|NA|TRBV29-1
CSVEGWDTHTGELFF
TGCAGCGTTGAAGGGTGGGACACCCACACCGGGGAGCTGTTTTTT
>TRBD1|TRBJ1-5|NA|TRBV29-1
CSVAGGTGDNQPQHF
TGCAGCGTTGCCGGAGGGACAGGGGATAATCAGCCCCAGCATTTT
>TRBD1|TRBJ1-1|NA|TRBV4-3
CASSQDQGGTGRGAFF
TGCGCCAGCAGCCAAGATCAAGGTGGGACAGGGCGAGGGGCTTTCTTT